This TCR beta chain comes out of a study of beta chain features in type 1 diabetes. The sequenced template was cDNA made from the entire isolated RNA. Profiling relied on immunoSEQ multiplex PCR, and the TCRdb table lists in-frame clones only, not all of them. The data hold more than 350,000 clones, with more than 9.5% observed a single time. This clone was observed a handful of times. V lost 6 bases and J lost 5, with 10 bases in between. The CDR3 covers 11 residues. Germline CDR1 and CDR2: DFQATT and SNEGSKA (reference sequence). The genes are TRBV20-1 and TRBJ2-5, with unresolved D. The origin of this receptor is a young woman in good health. The specimen sequenced was naive CD4+ T cells from blood. In DNA form, the CDR3 reads TGCAGTGCCCCGGTCGGCGAGACCCAGTACTTC. This sequence encodes CSAPVGETQYF.